The 26 T cell receptor beta chains below come from one sample, sequenced in a study of patients and donors after allogeneic stem cell transplantation. In TCRdb, the RT-PCR reads were re-called with MiXCR into one record per CDR3 protein. The repertoire includes about a million distinct CDR3 sequences, more than 15% of them detected once, and around 5.5% sits in the top ten. The source material was blood, either unsorted or a sorted T cell fraction (not recorded which). The receptors originated from a human donor who was either an allogeneic HSCT recipient or a stem cell or donor lymphocyte infusion donor (not recorded which). It is not recorded whose cells these are; they may come from a transplant donor.

This clonotype has just a few counts. This chain connects TRBV12-5 to TRBJ1-5; D ambiguous. The CDR3 covers 11 residues. Germline CDR1 LGHNT, CDR2 FRNRAP. The V end was cut by 8 bases, the J end by 8 bases, with 10 bases between. The chain's CDR3 is CASSPREPQHF. The CDR3, as DNA: TGTGCTAGTTCCCCGAGGGAGCCCCAGCATTTT.

This chain links TRBV19 with TRBJ2-1; tentatively, D is TRBD1 (6 bases). Trimming removed 5 bases at V and 14 bases at J, with 28 bases between. CDR3 size: 16 residues. Germline V gene data show CDR1 as LNHDA and CDR2 as SQIVND (reference sequence). The CDR3 DNA sequence: TGTGCCAGTAGTGCGCAGACACCGGGACACGGTTATGCCGAGTTCTTC. Its protein product is CASSAQTPGHGYAEFF. Variable domain in full (rest from reference TRBV19 and TRBJ2-1): DGGITQSPKYLFRKEGQNVTLSCEQNLNHDAMYWYRQDPGQGLRLIYYSQIVNDFQKGDIAEGYSVSREKKESFPLTVTSAQKNPTAFYLCASSAQTPGHGYAEFFGPGTRLTVL.

The V and J genes are TRBV29-1 and TRBJ1-2, with D possibly being TRBD1 (5 bases). V gave up 7 bases and J gave up 1 base, with 13 bases separating them. CDR1 and CDR2 from the germline V gene are SQVTM and ANQGSEA. The CDR3 has 13 amino acids. As DNA, the CDR3 is TGCAGCGCTAGGTCAAGGGGTAACTATGGCTACACCTTC. Translation: CSARSRGNYGYTF.

A few counts support this clonotype. The chain uses TRBV6-5 and TRBJ1-6, with 8 positions matching TRBD1. Germline assignment: CDR1 MNHEY and CDR2 SVGAGI. This CDR3 has 15 amino acids. V was clipped by 2 bases and J by 6 bases; unmatched bases: 3. CDR3 sequence reads: CASSYGDRSNSPLHF. The DNA for the CDR3 is TGTGCCAGCAGTTACGGGGACAGGAGTAATTCACCCCTCCACTTT.

A note on this clonotype: One end of the junction varies from germline; a read error may be responsible. The chain joins TRBV20-1 to TRBJ1-2; tentatively, D is TRBD1 (5 bases). CDR3 length equals 11 residues. CDR1 and CDR2 from the germline V gene are DFQATT and SNEGSKA (reference sequence). This chain's CDR3 is CSARDGALTFF. DNA of the CDR3: TGCAGTGCTAGAGATGGGGCGTTAACCTTCTTC.

The rearrangement uses TRBV11-1 and TRBJ2-2; 8 bases are shared with TRBD2. Losses at the gene ends were 6 bases for V and 0 bases for J; bases not matched to a gene: 12. CDR1 and CDR2 (germline): SGHAT, FQDESV (reference sequence). The CDR3 runs 18 residues. The CDR3 DNA is TGTGCCAGCAGGTCATCCCGGGGGGGTGCTTCGAACACCGGGGAGCTGTTTTTT. Its translation: CASRSSRGGASNTGELFF.

A few counts support this clonotype. The J gene is TRBJ1-1, the V gene TRBV5-1; 9 bases align to TRBD1. The germline V gene encodes CDR1 SGHRS and CDR2 YFSETQ. CDR3 length equals 17 residues. Trimming at V came to 3 bases and at J to 6 bases, leaving 15 bases not matched to a gene. CDR3 loop: CASSYGTGTGISAEAFF. In nucleotides, the CDR3 is TGCGCCAGCAGCTATGGAACCGGGACAGGGATATCGGCTGAAGCTTTCTTT.

The V gene is TRBV6-1, the J gene TRBJ2-1; TRBD2 matches 8 bases. In germline, CDR1 is MNHNS, CDR2 SASEGT. Trimming at V came to 8 bases and at J to 4 bases, leaving 10 bases not matched to a gene. The CDR3 runs to 15 residues. CDR3: CASQGGTSSYNEQFF. CDR3 DNA sequence: TGTGCCAGCCAAGGGGGGACTAGTTCGTACAATGAGCAGTTCTTC.

The rearrangement links TRBV25-1 to TRBJ2-5; TRBD1 aligns across 12 bases. Looked up from germline, CDR1 is MGHDK and CDR2 is SYGVNS. V lost 3 bases and J lost 4; bases outside the gene matches: 12. The CDR3 contains 18 residues. The chain's CDR3 is CASSENPGTGGLGETQYF. CDR3 in DNA: TGTGCCAGCAGTGAGAACCCCGGGACAGGGGGCCTGGGAGAGACCCAGTACTTC.

This clonotype was seen a few times. The junction does not match germline at one end; this may be a read error. V usage is TRBV6-1 and J usage is TRBJ2-2, with 10 bases lining up with TRBD2. Germline values: CDR1 MNHNS, CDR2 SASEGT. CDR3 length equals 17 residues. CDR3 coding DNA: TGTGCCAGCAGAGAAGCGGGAGGGCCCTCGGGCACCGGGGAGCTGTTTTTT. Amino acid sequence: CASREAGGPSGTGELFF.

The chain recombines TRBV9 with TRBJ1-2, with D possibly TRBD1 on 6 matching bases. Germline CDR1 is SGDLS and CDR2 is YYNGEE. The CDR3 is 16 residues long. V was clipped by 0 bases and J by 7 bases, with 19 bases between them. CDR3 region: CASSVVGGRSFGGYTF. The CDR3 DNA sequence: TGTGCCAGCAGCGTAGTCGGGGGCCGATCCTTTGGTGGCTACACCTTC.

This clonotype occurred a few times. The gene calls are TRBV5-1 and TRBJ2-5; maybe TRBD2 (7 bases). Germline CDR1 is SGHRS and CDR2 is YFSETQ. V dropped 4 bases and J dropped 3 bases, with 19 bases sitting between them. The CDR3 extends over 16 amino acids. The CDR3 spells CASSPLNREGEETQYF. In DNA, the CDR3 is TGCGCCAGCAGCCCCTTAAACAGGGAGGGGGAAGAGACCCAGTACTTC.

V usage is TRBV29-1 and J usage is TRBJ1-4; no clear D. Germline V gene sequence: CDR1 SQVTM, CDR2 ANQGSEA. The CDR3 covers 13 residues. Trimming removed 6 bases from V and 0 bases from J, with 8 bases in between. As DNA, the CDR3 is TGCAGCGTCGTAGCAGCAACTAATGAAAAACTGTTTTTT. This translates into CSVVAATNEKLFF.

This chain connects TRBV7-8 to TRBJ2-7, with a possible D match to TRBD1 (5 bases). Trimming took 2 bases from V and 7 from J, leaving 9 bases between them. The CDR3 totals 12 residues. Germline loops: CDR1 SGHVS, CDR2 FQNEAQ. The CDR3 spells CASSLQGLEQYF. The CDR3 DNA reads TGTGCCAGCAGCTTACAGGGTCTTGAGCAGTACTTC.

This clonotype was counted many times. The chain recombines TRBV12-3 or TRBV12-4 with TRBJ2-1; possible D gene TRBD1, 5 bases. The CDR3 is made up of 13 amino acids. Trimming cost V 3 bases and J 13 bases, with 16 bases left between them. The CDR3 sequence: CASSFIGELGQFF. The CDR3 DNA follows: TGTGCCAGCAGTTTTATAGGGGAACTCGGCCAGTTCTTC.

The genes are TRBV2 and TRBJ1-5, with no clear D. Germline CDR1 is SNHLY and CDR2 is FYNNEI. V lost 5 bases and J lost 4, with 15 bases in between. The CDR3 totals 15 residues. The CDR3, as DNA: TGTGCCAGCAGTCCTACCCGACGGAAGAATCAGCCCCAGCATTTT. It specifies CASSPTRRKNQPQHF. The full variable domain, completed using reference TRBV2 and TRBJ1-5, is EPEVTQTPSHQVTQMGQEVILRCVPISNHLYFYWYRQILGQKVEFLVSFYNNEISEKSEIFDDQFSVERPDGSNFTLKIRSTKLEDSAMYFCASSPTRRKNQPQHFGDGTRLSIL.

This clonotype was found a few times. This chain links TRBV6-1 with TRBJ2-5; 11 nucleotides match TRBD2. Germline V gene lookup returns CDR1 MNHNS and CDR2 SASEGT. V trimming: 9 bases; J trimming: 4 bases; junction bases outside the gene matches: 13. This CDR3 region has 16 residues. For the CDR3, the DNA is TGTGCCAGTTCCGCTAGCGGGGGGAAGTTGGGAGAGACCCAGTACTTC. Protein sequence: CASSASGGKLGETQYF.

The genes are TRBV12-3 or TRBV12-4 and TRBJ2-7, with 7 bases that match TRBD1. The CDR3 contains 15 residues. The V gene end was trimmed by 6 bases and the J gene end by 5 bases; junction bases not matched to a gene: 13. This chain's CDR3 is CASRPNTGVGDEQYF. The CDR3 DNA follows: TGTGCCAGCAGGCCCAATACAGGGGTTGGAGACGAGCAGTACTTC.

This clonotype showed up just a few times. The gene calls are TRBV21-1 and TRBJ1-5; the D segment call TRBD1 is taken from the table without a DNA check. TRBV21-1 is annotated as a pseudogene. This CDR3 spans 17 amino acids. CDR3 nucleotide sequence: TGTGCCAGCAGCAAAGTGGGCCCCCCAGGGAGCAATCAGCCCCAGCATTTT. Protein product: CASSKVGPPGSNQPQHF.

The sample holds a few counts of this clonotype. V usage is TRBV28 and J usage is TRBJ2-7; D is possibly TRBD1 (6 bases). V dropped 10 bases and J dropped 2 bases, with 15 bases sitting between them. Germline lookup yields CDR1 MDHEN and CDR2 SYDVKM. The CDR3 extends over 13 amino acids. The CDR3 region has the DNA TGTGCCACCAGGACAGAGAAACCCTACGAGCAGTACTTC. Translation gives CATRTEKPYEQYF.

This clonotype was seen only a few times. The chain joins TRBV6-2 or TRBV6-3 to TRBJ2-2; D might be TRBD1 or TRBD2, each matching 5 bases. This CDR3 region has 13 residues. Trimming removed 5 bases at V and 9 bases at J, with 13 bases between. Germline loops: CDR1 MNHEY, CDR2 SVGEGT. The CDR3 DNA sequence: TGTGCCAGCAGTCGGGACCGACCCCGGGAGCTGTTTTTT. This codes for CASSRDRPRELFF.

V gene TRBV12-3 or TRBV12-4 combines with J gene TRBJ1-2, with no clear D. The V and J ends lost 7 bases and 2 bases respectively, with 23 bases between them. The CDR3 is 17 amino acids. Here the CDR3 reads CASTLGQVWSSNYGYTF. The CDR3 DNA sequence: TGTGCCAGCACCCTGGGCCAGGTATGGTCCTCCAACTATGGCTACACCTTC.

This sequence joins TRBV15 and TRBJ1-6, with a tentative D call TRBD1 (5 bases). V lost 0 bases, J lost 6 bases, and 21 bases lay in between. Germline V lookup: CDR1 LNHNV, CDR2 YYDKDF (reference sequence). The CDR3 consists of 19 residues. For the CDR3, the DNA is TGTGCCACCAGCAGAGATTTAATGGGGCCGGGAGGTCTTAATTCACCCCTCCACTTT. Its protein product is CATSRDLMGPGGLNSPLHF.

This clonotype was found a few times. The rearrangement links TRBV7-2 to TRBJ1-6; 9 nucleotides line up with TRBD1. Unmatched junction bases numbered 8, after V lost 5 bases and J lost 6 bases. CDR1 SGHTA and CDR2 FQGNSA come from the germline V gene. This CDR3 is built from 16 residues. The DNA for the CDR3 is TGTGCCAGCAGCCAAAACAGGGGGCTAGCTAATTCACCCCTCCACTTT. Encoded protein: CASSQNRGLANSPLHF.

The chain recombines TRBV6-1 with TRBJ2-7; weak D call: TRBD2 (6 bases). Germline loops: CDR1 MNHNS, CDR2 SASEGT. CDR3 length equals 13 residues. Trimming took 11 bases from V and 0 from J, leaving 14 bases between them. In DNA form, the CDR3 reads TGTGCCCCCTGGGGAGGCAGCTCCTACGAGCAGTACTTC. Its translation: CAPWGGSSYEQYF.

This chain connects TRBV19 to TRBJ2-5; maybe TRBD1 (6 bases). This CDR3 comprises 15 residues. V shed 3 bases and J shed 0 bases, with 11 bases lying between them. From germline, CDR1 is LNHDA and CDR2 SQIVND (reference sequence). The CDR3 protein is CASSIRGQYQETQYF. The CDR3 DNA is TGTGCCAGTAGTATTCGGGGACAATACCAAGAGACCCAGTACTTC.